This section outlines one T cell receptor (beta chain) sequence together with its context. Trimming removed 3 bases from V and 9 bases from J, with 10 bases in between. The germline V gene has CDR1 SGHNT and CDR2 YYREEE (reference sequence). The CDR3 consists of 12 residues. The sample originates from a study of blood T cell repertoires in COVID-19. In the study overall: Acute and convalescent COVID-19 samples came from the United States, Italy and Spain. In each case, the material was cDNA or gDNA derived from T cells, B-cell-depleted T cells, or PBMCs.

Source study methods: How many nucleated cells were present was estimated from reference gene primer amplification. Assay: immunoSEQ multiplex PCR; the TCRdb copy retains only in-frame clones and omits some. V, J and clone size derive from that table, while D and trimming were established from the DNA sequence. The sample has some 89,000 clones, around 80% seen once. This TCR was recovered from a woman at least 80 years old with acute or convalescent COVID-19. The chain employs TRBV5-4 and TRBJ2-1; TRBD2 is a possible D gene (6 bases). Material: peripheral blood. The CDR3 coding sequence is TGTGCCAGCAGCTGGGACTCCGGTGAGCAGTTCTTC. Its translation is CASSWDSGEQFF.